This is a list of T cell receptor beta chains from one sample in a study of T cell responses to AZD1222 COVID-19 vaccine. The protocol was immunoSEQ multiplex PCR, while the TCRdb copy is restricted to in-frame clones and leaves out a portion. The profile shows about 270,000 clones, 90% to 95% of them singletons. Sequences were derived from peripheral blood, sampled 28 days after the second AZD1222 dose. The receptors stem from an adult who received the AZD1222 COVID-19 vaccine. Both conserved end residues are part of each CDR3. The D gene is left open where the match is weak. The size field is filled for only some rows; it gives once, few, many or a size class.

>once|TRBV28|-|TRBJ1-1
CASSSTGGAFF
TGTGCCAGCAGTTCGACAGGCGGAGCTTTCTTT
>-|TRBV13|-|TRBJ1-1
CASSLARRNTEAFF
TGTGCCAGCAGCTTAGCCCGGAGGAACACTGAAGCTTTCTTT
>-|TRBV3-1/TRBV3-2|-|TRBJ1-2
CASSLGQTAYGYTF
TGTGCCAGCAGCCTTGGACAAACCGCCTATGGCTACACCTTC
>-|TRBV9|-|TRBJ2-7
CASSSPGEQYF
TGTGCCAGCAGCTCCCCCGGGGAGCAGTACTTC
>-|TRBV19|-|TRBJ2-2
CASSILGGTANTGELFF
TGTGCCAGTAGTATATTGGGCGGGACAGCGAACACCGGGGAGCTGTTTTTT
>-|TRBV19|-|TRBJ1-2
CASSTSATYGYTF
TGTGCCAGTAGCACCTCAGCTACCTATGGCTACACCTTC
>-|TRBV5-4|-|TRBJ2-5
CASSRGLGQQETQYF
TGTGCCAGCAGCCGGGGGTTAGGACAGCAAGAGACCCAGTACTTC
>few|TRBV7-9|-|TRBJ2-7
CASTSPGSSYEQYF
TGTGCCAGCACTTCCCCGGGCTCCTCCTACGAGCAGTACTTC
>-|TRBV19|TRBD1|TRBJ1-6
CASETSGTGGSPLHF
TGTGCCAGCGAAACCTCCGGGACAGGGGGTTCACCCCTCCACTTT
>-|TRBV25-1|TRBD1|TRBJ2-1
CASRDRGNEQFF
TGTGCCAGCAGAGACAGGGGCAATGAGCAGTTCTTC
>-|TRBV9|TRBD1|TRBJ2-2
CASSVRQGGTGELFF
TGTGCCAGCAGCGTACGACAGGGGGGCACCGGGGAGCTGTTTTTT
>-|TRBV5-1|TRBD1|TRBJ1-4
CASSVGTGGLSNEKLFF
TGCGCCAGCAGCGTTGGGACAGGAGGGTTGTCTAATGAAAAACTGTTTTTT
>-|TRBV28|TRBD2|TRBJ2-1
CASQGASGSLYNEQFF
TGTGCCAGTCAAGGGGCTAGCGGGTCCCTCTACAATGAGCAGTTCTTC
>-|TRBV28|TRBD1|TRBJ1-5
CASRPMRGTGASGKPQHF
TGTGCCAGCCGTCCTATGCGAGGGACAGGGGCTTCAGGTAAGCCCCAGCATTTT
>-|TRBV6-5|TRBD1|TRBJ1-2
CASSSSGTGSIYGYTF
TGTGCCAGCAGTTCCTCGGGGACAGGGTCAATCTATGGCTACACCTTC
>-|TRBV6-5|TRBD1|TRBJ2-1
CASSYGQGLLAHEQFF
TGTGCCAGCAGTTACGGACAGGGCCTTTTAGCCCATGAGCAGTTCTTC
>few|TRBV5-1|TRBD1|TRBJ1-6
CASSFRTGNNSPLHF
TGCGCCAGCAGCTTCCGGACAGGGAATAATTCACCCCTCCACTTT
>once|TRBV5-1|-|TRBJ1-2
CASSPEATNYGYTF
TGCGCCAGCAGCCCAGAGGCCACTAACTATGGCTACACCTTC
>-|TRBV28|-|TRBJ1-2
CASSLSGQGGKEGYTF
TGTGCCAGCAGTCTCTCAGGGCAGGGAGGGAAGGAGGGCTACACCTTC
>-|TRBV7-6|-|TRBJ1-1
CASSLAGLDTEAFF
TGTGCCAGCAGCTTAGCTGGGTTGGACACTGAAGCTTTCTTT
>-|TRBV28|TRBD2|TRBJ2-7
CASSGGLAGPSYEQYF
TGTGCCAGCAGTGGGGGACTAGCGGGGCCATCCTACGAGCAGTACTTC
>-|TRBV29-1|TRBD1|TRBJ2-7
CSVELRQGAALEQYF
TGCAGCGTTGAGCTCAGACAGGGGGCCGCGCTCGAGCAGTACTTC
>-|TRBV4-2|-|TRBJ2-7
CASSQYAGKSYEQYF
TGTGCCAGCAGCCAATATGCGGGTAAATCCTACGAGCAGTACTTC
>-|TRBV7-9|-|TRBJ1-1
CASSKRVTEAFF
TGTGCCAGCAGTAAAAGGGTGACAGAAGCTTTCTTT
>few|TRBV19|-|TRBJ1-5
CASSLRVWEDQPQHF
TGTGCCAGTAGTTTAAGGGTGTGGGAGGATCAGCCCCAGCATTTT
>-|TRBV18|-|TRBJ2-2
CASSLRTELFF
TGTGCCAGCTCACTAAGGACGGAGCTGTTTTTT
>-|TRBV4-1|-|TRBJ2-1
CASSQEGAGTQGEQFF
TGCGCCAGCAGCCAGGAGGGAGCCGGGACCCAAGGGGAGCAGTTCTTC
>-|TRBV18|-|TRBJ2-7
CASSRTDYEQYF
TGTGCCAGCTCACGGACAGACTACGAGCAGTACTTC
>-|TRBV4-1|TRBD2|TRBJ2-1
CASSQDPRGAGGSYNEQFF
TGCGCCAGCAGCCAAGATCCGAGGGGGGCGGGAGGCTCCTACAATGAGCAGTTCTTC
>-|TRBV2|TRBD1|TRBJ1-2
CASRPGTGTNYGYTF
TGTGCCAGCAGACCCGGGACAGGAACTAACTATGGCTACACCTTC
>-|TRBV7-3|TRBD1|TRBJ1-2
CASSLSRDRAGYTF
TGTGCCAGCAGCTTAAGTCGGGACAGGGCGGGCTACACCTTC
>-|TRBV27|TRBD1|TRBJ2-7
CASSSPLRQGRNEQYF
TGTGCCAGCAGTTCACCGCTCCGACAGGGTAGGAACGAGCAGTACTTC
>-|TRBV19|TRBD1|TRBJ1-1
CASSIVQGYTEAFF
TGTGCCAGTAGTATTGTACAGGGGTACACTGAAGCTTTCTTT
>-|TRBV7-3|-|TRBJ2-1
CASSRGNEQFF
TGTGCCAGCAGCCGAGGAAATGAGCAGTTCTTC